The clone carrying this T cell receptor (beta chain) was found once. Antigen: not known. This entry comes from a study of tumor-infiltrating lymphocytes in localized non-small cell lung cancer. Study overall: The cohort mixed smokers and never-smokers, several histologies, and some post-neoadjuvant-chemotherapy samples. Tumor tissue and non-adjacent uninvolved lung came from each patient. Findings and limits, study-wide: Different pieces of the same tissue were used for each assay. Not all patients were TCR sequenced, owing to tissue quantity.

The germline V gene has CDR1 MNHEY and CDR2 SVGAGI. The CDR3 has 16 residues. Trimming at V came to 1 base and at J to 10 bases, leaving 10 bases not matched to a gene. Assay used: immunoSEQ multiplex PCR; TCRdb lists only in-frame clones, some missing. The sample yields 15,000 to 20,000 clones, around 78% seen once. The chain links TRBV6-5 to TRBJ1-6, with 7 positions matching TRBD1. The sequence was collected from a human donor with non-small cell lung cancer. The sample was lung tumor tissue. CDR3 loop: CASSYYGGGVGSPLHF. The DNA of the CDR3 is TGTGCCAGCAGTTACTATGGAGGGGGCGTAGGATCACCCCTCCACTTT.